These 8 T cell receptor beta chains were sequenced from one sample in a study of response to subunit inactivated influenza vaccine (dated by TCRdb to 2016 to 2018). Libraries were made using RT-PCR. The data were produced on an Illumina HiSeq 2500. In TCRdb, the public reads were trimmed at Q25 with fastp and aligned with MiXCR, with productive beta chains retained. Identical CDR3 proteins give one entry, which carries the most common genes and DNA. The table for this sample lists over 750,000 distinct CDR3 sequences; approximately 22% of them were counted only once. The ten largest clones represent roughly 10% of the sample. Sequences were derived from PBMCs from blood, sampled around 5 days after vaccination. The receptors originated from a man aged 45-65 years who received an inactivated influenza vaccine. Donor details come from another sample of the same person, matched by shared clones.

This sequence joins TRBV5-1 and TRBJ2-2, with D unclear. The V end lost 7 bases, the J end lost 0 bases, and 13 bases lay between the germline ends. Looked up from germline, CDR1 is SGHRS and CDR2 is YFSETQ. The CDR3 sequence is 15 residues long. The CDR3 nucleotides are TGCGCCAGCTATATCTCCAGGACGAACACCGGGGAGCTGTTTTTT. It translates to CASYISRTNTGELFF.

The rearrangement joins TRBV29-1 to TRBJ2-1; TRBD2 matches 8 bases. CDR3 size: 12 residues. Germline loops: CDR1 SQVTM, CDR2 ANQGSEA. J lost 12 bases, V lost 8 bases, and 12 bases had no gene match. The CDR3 coding sequence is TGCAGCTCAGACGGGGGGGCCTTGGGGCAGTTCTTC. Encoded protein: CSSDGGALGQFF.

This rearrangement joins TRBV5-1 to TRBJ2-7, with D tentatively TRBD2 (5 bases). The germline CDR1 and CDR2 sequences are SGHRS and YFSETQ. The CDR3 has 15 residues. V gave up 0 bases and J gave up 4 bases, with 14 bases separating them. For the CDR3, the DNA is TGCGCCAGCAGCTTGGCCCGGGAACTGGGGTACGAGCAGTACTTC. Translation: CASSLARELGYEQYF.

This sequence joins TRBV5-1 and TRBJ2-1; maybe TRBD2 (7 bases). The CDR3 loop spans 17 amino acids. The germline V gene encodes CDR1 SGHRS and CDR2 YFSETQ. V dropped 7 bases and J dropped 0 bases, with 20 bases sitting between them. CDR3 in DNA: TGCGCCAGCGGACCGGGGCGGGGGCCTAGCTCCTACAATGAGCAGTTCTTC. Translated: CASGPGRGPSSYNEQFF.

The rearrangement links TRBV7-6 to TRBJ2-7; 9 bases line up with TRBD1. The CDR3 totals 16 residues. The germline V gene has CDR1 SGHVS and CDR2 FNYEAQ. With 5 bases clipped from V and 4 bases from J, the junction kept 12 bases outside the gene matches. CDR3 bases: TGTGCCAGCAGCCCTAACCCACAGGGGGCAGGATACGAGCAGTACTTC. Its translation: CASSPNPQGAGYEQYF.

This clonotype was seen a handful of times. V gene TRBV25-1 combines with J gene TRBJ2-5, with a tentative D call TRBD1 (6 bases). V gave up 4 bases and J gave up 4 bases, with 19 bases separating them. The CDR3 consists of 16 residues. Germline lookup yields CDR1 MGHDK and CDR2 SYGVNS. CDR3 loop: CASSAGLDSWRETQYF. The CDR3 DNA sequence: TGTGCCAGCAGTGCGGGGTTGGACAGTTGGAGAGAGACCCAGTACTTC.

The V and J genes are TRBV29-1 and TRBJ2-1, with TRBD1 matching 8 bases. The CDR3 consists of 13 residues. Per the germline V gene, CDR1 is SQVTM and CDR2 is ANQGSEA. V was clipped by 3 bases and J by 7 bases; unmatched bases: 5. CDR3 sequence: CSVETGVLNEQFF. The CDR3 DNA sequence: TGCAGCGTTGAGACAGGGGTTTTAAATGAGCAGTTCTTC.

The V call is TRBV9, the J call TRBJ2-1; 10 bases line up with TRBD2. Looked up from germline, CDR1 is SGDLS and CDR2 is YYNGEE. V lost 1 base and J lost 5; bases outside the gene matches: 3. This CDR3 is 15 amino acids long. For the CDR3, the DNA is TGTGCCAGCAGCGTAAGGCTAGCGGGAGACAATGAGCAGTTCTTC. Its protein is CASSVRLAGDNEQFF. Full variable domain (rest looked up from reference TRBV9 and TRBJ2-1): DSGVTQTPKHLITATGQRVTLRCSPRSGDLSVYWYQQSLDQGLQFLIQYYNGEERAKGNILERFSAQQFPDLHSELNLSSLELGDSALYFCASSVRLAGDNEQFFGPGTRLTVL.